These 23 T cell receptor beta chains came from one sample sequenced in a study of blood T cell repertoires in COVID-19. Data came from immunoSEQ multiplex PCR; TCRdb stores just in-frame clones and leaves some out. The data contain 150,000 to 200,000 clones, just over 90% of them singletons. The sample was peripheral blood. Receptors originate from a man aged 18-30 years with acute or convalescent COVID-19.

The chain employs TRBV19 and TRBJ1-5, with TRBD1 as a possible D gene (6 bases). The CDR3 totals 17 residues. Germline CDR1 is LNHDA and CDR2 is SQIVND (reference sequence). With 7 bases removed from V and 0 bases from J, the gap between germline ends came to 19 bases. The CDR3 DNA reads as TGTGCCAGTACCCGGGACCGACAGGAGTTTAGCAATCAGCCCCAGCATTTT. It specifies CASTRDRQEFSNQPQHF.

The V gene is TRBV9, the J gene TRBJ1-2; D ambiguous. V was trimmed by 0 bases and J by 3 bases, leaving 9 bases between them. The CDR3 is 14 residues long. Germline V lookup: CDR1 SGDLS, CDR2 YYNGEE. The CDR3 spells CASSVASSDYGYTF. Here the CDR3 DNA reads TGTGCCAGCAGCGTAGCGTCGTCCGACTATGGCTACACCTTC.

This sequence joins TRBV9 and TRBJ2-1; 8 bases match TRBD1. CDR1 is SGDLS and CDR2 is YYNGEE in the germline V gene. The CDR3 covers 17 residues. V lost 1 base, J lost 8 bases, and 14 bases stayed unmatched. The CDR3 DNA reads as TGTGCCAGCAGCGTAAGCCCCTATCGGACAGGGACGGATGAGCAGTTCTTC. Its translation is CASSVSPYRTGTDEQFF. The entire variable domain, with the rest obtained from reference TRBV9 and TRBJ2-1, is as follows: DSGVTQTPKHLITATGQRVTLRCSPRSGDLSVYWYQQSLDQGLQFLIQYYNGEERAKGNILERFSAQQFPDLHSELNLSSLELGDSALYFCASSVSPYRTGTDEQFFGPGTRLTVL.

The chain carries TRBV3-1 (or the pseudogene TRBV3-2) and TRBJ1-1; 8 bases are a match to TRBD1. The CDR3 has 15 residues. The trim removed 8 bases at V and 4 bases at J, leaving 12 bases unmatched. Germline CDR1 reads LGHDT; CDR2 reads YNNKEL (reference sequence). The CDR3 spells CASAQGQATGTEAFF. The CDR3 DNA sequence: TGTGCCAGCGCACAGGGACAGGCGACTGGCACTGAAGCTTTCTTT.

The J gene is TRBJ1-3, the V gene TRBV6-5, with D hard to call. Trimming cost V 5 bases and J 2 bases, with 10 bases left between them. The germline V gene encodes CDR1 MNHEY and CDR2 SVGAGI. The CDR3 covers 14 residues. The CDR3 reads CASSPSSAGNTIYF. CDR3 in DNA: TGTGCCAGCAGTCCAAGTAGTGCTGGAAACACCATATATTTT.

This chain uses TRBV24-1 with TRBJ2-2; 7 nucleotides align to TRBD2. The CDR3 runs 13 residues. The V and J ends lost 5 bases and 4 bases, in that order; junction bases with no gene match: 0. The germline CDR1 and CDR2 sequences are KGHDR and SFDVKD. CDR3 region: CATSGGGTGELFF. CDR3 bases: TGTGCCACCAGTGGGGGGGGCACCGGGGAGCTGTTTTTT.

Only a few counts were recorded for this clone. The chain employs TRBV7-9 and TRBJ1-6; 8 nucleotides align to TRBD1. The V gene end was trimmed by 5 bases and the J gene end by 10 bases; junction bases not matched to a gene: 4. Germline CDR1 and CDR2: SEHNR and FQNEAQ (reference sequence). The CDR3 extends over 13 amino acids. CDR3 sequence: CASSQGAGSPLHF. Here the CDR3 DNA reads TGTGCCAGCAGCCAGGGGGCCGGGTCACCCCTCCACTTT.

CDR3 sequence: CASRLQGLYGGYTF. The CDR3 coding sequence is TGTGCAAGTCGCTTACAGGGGCTGTATGGTGGCTACACCTTC. The rearrangement uses TRBV12-2 and TRBJ1-2; TRBD1 is the table's D call and was not checked against the DNA. TRBV12-2 is a recognized pseudogene. The CDR3 consists of 14 residues.

CDR3 nucleotides: TGTGCCAGCAGCTTGGATGAACAGGGCTACACCTTC. Its translation is CASSLDEQGYTF. J is TRBJ1-2 and V is TRBV5-4; the D is unclear. This CDR3 region has 12 residues. V dropped 0 bases and J dropped 8 bases, with 8 bases sitting between them. CDR1 SGHNT and CDR2 YYREEE come from the germline V gene (reference sequence).

The V call is TRBV5-1, the J call TRBJ2-3; 7 bases line up with TRBD1. The V and J ends lost 0 bases and 2 bases, in that order; junction bases with no gene match: 12. The germline CDR1 and CDR2 sequences are SGHRS and YFSETQ. CDR3 size: 18 residues. In DNA, the CDR3 is TGCGCCAGCAGCTTGGCCCCCTCGCCCGGGACAGCCACAGATACGCAGTATTTT. Protein: CASSLAPSPGTATDTQYF.

The chain recombines TRBV5-1 with TRBJ1-1; no definite D call. The length of the CDR3 is 15 residues. The ends were cut back, 0 bases at V and 0 bases at J, with 9 bases in the middle. Germline CDR1 SGHRS, CDR2 YFSETQ. This CDR3 reads CASSLGPVMNTEAFF. DNA of the CDR3: TGCGCCAGCAGCTTGGGGCCAGTCATGAACACTGAAGCTTTCTTT.

This clone was found once. The chain employs TRBV30 and TRBJ1-5; unclear D gene. Looked up from germline, CDR1 is GTSNPN and CDR2 is SVGIG (reference sequence). V lost 5 bases and J lost 2, with 10 bases in between. The CDR3 is 13 residues long. CDR3 in amino acids: CAWAIGGNQPQHF. The CDR3 region has the DNA TGTGCCTGGGCAATCGGGGGCAATCAGCCCCAGCATTTT.

This chain joins TRBV7-2 and TRBJ2-2; 7 nucleotides match TRBD2. Trimming at V came to 0 bases and at J to 7 bases, leaving 2 bases not matched to a gene. Germline assignment: CDR1 SGHTA and CDR2 FQGNSA. The CDR3 spans 14 residues. In nucleotides, the CDR3 is TGTGCCAGCAGCTTAGCGCCGGGAGGCGGGGAGCTGTTTTTT. Protein product: CASSLAPGGGELFF.

The chain recombines TRBV29-1 with TRBJ1-5, with TRBD1 matching 8 bases. This CDR3 is built from 15 residues. V dropped 4 bases and J dropped 4; count of bases not matched to a gene: 9. CDR1 is SQVTM, CDR2 ANQGSEA, per germline. The chain's CDR3 is CSVGAGGANNQPQHF. CDR3 bases: TGCAGCGTTGGGGCAGGGGGCGCGAATAATCAGCCCCAGCATTTT.

In the case of this clone: A read error may produce the germline difference seen at one junction end. The chain joins TRBV2 to TRBJ2-5; D gene unclear. The CDR3 is 13 amino acids. Per the germline V gene, CDR1 is SNHLY and CDR2 is FYNNEI. The CDR3 loop is CASRPSAQGTQYF. DNA of the CDR3: TGTGCCAGCAGACCTAGTGCCCAAGGGACCCAGTACTTC.

The chain carries TRBV7-9 and TRBJ1-1; TRBD1 might be the D (6 bases). The CDR3 sequence is 16 residues long. Trimming left V 3 bases short and J 2 bases short, with 16 bases between. Germline-derived CDR1 and CDR2 are SEHNR and FQNEAQ (reference sequence). CDR3: CASSLGRGGFNTEAFF. For the CDR3, the DNA is TGTGCCAGCAGCTTGGGACGTGGGGGCTTTAACACTGAAGCTTTCTTT.

The CDR3 DNA reads TGTGCCAGCCTTGGGCCAGGGAACACTGAAGCTTTCTTT. Translated, it gives CASLGPGNTEAFF. This chain connects TRBV6-5 to TRBJ1-1; D gene ambiguous. The CDR3 consists of 13 residues. V lost 8 bases and J lost 1, with 11 bases in between. CDR1 and CDR2 from the germline V gene are MNHEY and SVGAGI.

The genes are TRBV4-1 and TRBJ2-5; TRBD1 aligns across 7 bases. Germline assignment: CDR1 MGHRA and CDR2 YSYEKL. Trimming took 4 bases from V and 3 from J; bases not matched to a gene: 2. The CDR3 runs 13 residues. CDR3 DNA: TGCGCCAGCAGCCTTGGGACAGAAGAGACCCAGTACTTC. Its translation: CASSLGTEETQYF.

The rearrangement uses TRBV6-6 and TRBJ1-6; 10 nucleotides match TRBD1. V lost 5 bases to trimming and J lost 7 bases; unmatched junction nucleotides: 5. Germline V gives CDR1 MNHNY, CDR2 SVGAGI (reference sequence). This CDR3 contains 15 residues. This CDR3 is CASSGQGGANSPLHF. In DNA form, the CDR3 reads TGTGCCAGCAGTGGACAGGGGGGTGCCAATTCACCCCTCCACTTT.

The chain recombines TRBV6-6 with TRBJ1-2; 7 nucleotides line up with TRBD1. Germline values: CDR1 MNHNY, CDR2 SVGAGI (reference sequence). V was pared by 8 bases and J by 4 bases, with 4 bases of the junction left unmatched. This CDR3 region has 12 residues. Written as DNA, the CDR3 is TGTGCCAGCCAGACAGGGTCCTATGGCTACACCTTC. This codes for CASQTGSYGYTF.

CDR3 loop: CASSRAANYGYTF. The CDR3 DNA reads TGTGCCAGCAGCCGTGCAGCTAACTATGGCTACACCTTC. V is TRBV6-5 and J is TRBJ1-2; D gene ambiguous. Trimming left V 6 bases short and J 0 bases short, with 8 bases between. The germline gives CDR1 MNHEY, CDR2 SVGAGI. The length of the CDR3 is 13 residues.

The J gene is TRBJ2-5, the V gene TRBV7-8, with a tentative D call TRBD2 (5 bases). CDR1 and CDR2 from the germline V gene are SGHVS and FQNEAQ. With 4 bases removed from V and 4 bases from J, the gap between germline ends came to 13 bases. This CDR3 has 14 amino acids. CDR3 in amino acids: CASSSRIGGETQYF. In DNA, the CDR3 is TGTGCCAGCAGCTCCAGGATAGGAGGAGAGACCCAGTACTTC.

The chain is built from TRBV5-1 and TRBJ2-7, with D perhaps TRBD1 or TRBD2 (9 bases each). Germline V gene lookup returns CDR1 SGHRS and CDR2 YFSETQ. V was cut by 4 bases and J by 7 bases, with 21 bases left in between. CDR3 size: 15 residues. The CDR3: CASSPDRGAGGEQYF. The CDR3 DNA reads as TGCGCCAGCAGCCCGGACAGGGGCGCGGGGGGGGAGCAGTACTTC.